The T cell receptor beta chain described here comes from a study of T-cell reconstitution after alpha-beta-depleted transplantation in children. Notes on the study in general: The study reportedly traced alpha-beta T cells about two months after transplant to several hundred expanded graft clones.

As it was prepared, the TCRbeta library received unique molecular identifiers. TCRdb recomputed calls from the PCR reads with MiXCR, one row per CDR3 protein. Of 90,000 to 100,000 distinct CDR3 sequences detected, less than 25% appear once; the ten largest clones hold about 20%. In the case of this clonotype: The antigen is undetermined.

This CDR3 comprises 12 residues. V lost 4 bases, J lost 10 bases, and 14 bases lay in between. Per the germline V gene, CDR1 is MNHEY and CDR2 is SVGEGT. V usage is TRBV6-2 or TRBV6-3 and J usage is TRBJ2-7, with D possibly TRBD1 on 6 matching bases. The origin of this receptor is a boy aged 2 to 9 with acute lymphoblastic leukemia, due to receive a stem cell transplant. This specimen consisted of PBMCs, obtained before TCRalphabeta/CD19-depleted stem cell transplant. CDR3 in amino acids: CASSLSGVYQYF. The CDR3 coding sequence is TGTGCCAGCAGTTTATCAGGGGTCTACCAGTACTTC.